These 16 T cell receptor beta chains were sequenced from one sample in a study of blood T cell repertoires in COVID-19. Assay: immunoSEQ multiplex PCR; the TCRdb copy retains only in-frame clones and omits some. The sample includes about 400,000 clones, 88% seen only once; the top ten take roughly 2%. The specimen sequenced was PBMCs or T cells enriched from blood (not recorded which). The source is a woman aged 40 to 50 with acute COVID-19.

With respect to this clone: The junction and the germline gene differ at one end; a read error may be behind it. The chain joins TRBV19 to TRBJ1-5; 7 nucleotides match TRBD1. From germline, CDR1 is LNHDA and CDR2 SQIVND (reference sequence). The length of the CDR3 is 14 residues. CDR3 in DNA: TGTGCCAGTAGTCTAGACAGGGAACTCAAGCCCCAGCATTTT. The encoded protein is CASSLDRELKPQHF.

The gene calls are TRBV7-2 and TRBJ1-1; possibly TRBD1 for D (5 bases). Germline V gives CDR1 SGHTA, CDR2 FQGNSA. Trimming removed 5 bases at V and 1 base at J, with 8 bases between. The CDR3 has 13 residues. CDR3 protein: CASSNGQNTEAFF. The CDR3 coding sequence is TGTGCCAGCAGCAACGGACAGAACACTGAAGCTTTCTTT.

Only one count was recorded for this clone. The J gene is TRBJ2-3, the V gene TRBV30; 7 nucleotides match TRBD2. CDR1 is GTSNPN, CDR2 SVGIG, per germline (reference sequence). V dropped 5 bases and J dropped 4; count of bases not matched to a gene: 15. The CDR3 is 16 amino acids. CDR3 nucleotides: TGTGCCTGGGGCCCCGGGGTGCGGGGGTTGTCAGATACGCAGTATTTT. It codes for CAWGPGVRGLSDTQYF. The complete variable domain, with remaining parts taken from reference TRBV30 and TRBJ2-3, reads SQTIHQWPATLVQPVGSPLSLECTVEGTSNPNLYWYRQAAGRGLQLLFYSVGIGQISSEVPQNLSASRPQDRQFILSSKKLLLSDSGFYLCAWGPGVRGLSDTQYFGPGTRLTVL.

The chain employs TRBV2 and TRBJ1-1, with D possibly matching TRBD1 (5 bases). The CDR3 is made up of 13 amino acids. V gave up 7 bases and J gave up 2 bases, with 11 bases separating them. Germline CDR1 SNHLY, CDR2 FYNNEI. This CDR3 reads CASNGHTNTEAFF. The CDR3 DNA is TGTGCCAGCAACGGACATACTAACACTGAAGCTTTCTTT.

This clone occurred once. The V gene is TRBV11-2, the J gene TRBJ1-2, with a weak D call TRBD1 (6 bases). The CDR3 is made up of 15 amino acids. Germline V gene lookup returns CDR1 SGHAT and CDR2 FQNNGV. Trimming stripped 4 bases from V and 3 bases from J, with 15 bases between. The CDR3 sequence is CASSSARGTYYGYTF. The CDR3 nucleotides are TGTGCCAGCAGCTCGGCCAGGGGCACCTACTATGGCTACACCTTC.

The J gene is TRBJ1-2, the V gene TRBV30; 7 bases line up with TRBD1. The V gene end was trimmed by 8 bases and the J gene end by 3 bases; junction bases not matched to a gene: 9. The CDR3 has 13 amino acids. Germline CDR1 GTSNPN, CDR2 SVGIG (reference sequence). The CDR3 here is CAGPTGMDYGYTF. In DNA form, the CDR3 reads TGTGCCGGACCGACAGGGATGGACTATGGCTACACCTTC. The full variable domain, rest sourced from reference TRBV30 and TRBJ1-2, is SQTIHQWPATLVQPVGSPLSLECTVEGTSNPNLYWYRQAAGRGLQLLFYSVGIGQISSEVPQNLSASRPQDRQFILSSKKLLLSDSGFYLCAGPTGMDYGYTFGSGTRLTVV.

The J gene is TRBJ2-5, the V gene TRBV13; 9 positions agree with TRBD1. Trimming removed 5 bases from V and 7 bases from J; junction bases left unmatched: 14. Germline V CDR1 and CDR2: PRHDT, FYEKMQ (reference sequence). The CDR3 contains 16 residues. This chain's CDR3 is CASSLSYRGRMATQYF. CDR3 sequence (DNA): TGTGCCAGCAGCCTATCCTACAGGGGGCGGATGGCGACCCAGTACTTC. The whole variable domain, remainder taken from reference TRBV13 and TRBJ2-5, is AAGVIQSPRHLIKEKRETATLKCYPIPRHDTVYWYQQGPGQDPQFLISFYEKMQSDKGSIPDRFSAQQFSDYHSELNMSSLELGDSALYFCASSLSYRGRMATQYFGPGTRLLVL.

The count of this clone is one. The genes are TRBV12-5 and TRBJ1-2; D may be TRBD1 (6 bases). Germline V gene lookup returns CDR1 LGHNT and CDR2 FRNRAP. This CDR3 has 13 residues. Trimming cost V 2 bases and J 3 bases, with 7 bases left between them. The CDR3 loop is CASGLYRDYGYTF. CDR3 bases: TGTGCTAGTGGTTTGTACAGGGACTATGGCTACACCTTC.

The chain has TRBV5-5 and TRBJ2-7; possibly TRBD1 for D (6 bases). CDR1 is SGHKS and CDR2 is YYEKEE in the germline V gene (reference sequence). The CDR3 extends over 15 amino acids. Trimming shortened V by 4 bases and J by 0 bases, and 14 bases separated the two germline ends. The DNA for the CDR3 is TGTGCCAGCAGCCCTGGGGACACGAGCTCCTACGAGCAGTACTTC. This encodes CASSPGDTSSYEQYF.

This sequence joins TRBV19 and TRBJ1-3; tentative D call: TRBD1 (5 bases). The CDR3 totals 15 residues. Germline V gives CDR1 LNHDA, CDR2 SQIVND (reference sequence). The CDR3 reads CATGGAFLSGNTIYF. The CDR3 nucleotides are TGTGCAACAGGTGGGGCTTTTCTATCTGGAAACACCATATATTTT.

The chain carries TRBV7-2 and TRBJ2-3, with a tentative D call TRBD2 (6 bases). Germline assignment: CDR1 SGHTA and CDR2 FQGNSA. V lost 5 bases and J lost 1, with 19 bases in between. The CDR3 has 17 residues. Here the CDR3 reads CASSKMVRGTGTDTQYF. For the CDR3, the DNA is TGTGCCAGCAGCAAAATGGTGCGGGGCACTGGCACAGATACGCAGTATTTT.

The chain has TRBV30 and TRBJ1-5; 9 nucleotides agree with TRBD1. This CDR3 region has 14 residues. J lost 3 bases, V lost 5 bases, and 5 bases had no gene match. The germline V gene has CDR1 GTSNPN and CDR2 SVGIG (reference sequence). Written as DNA, the CDR3 is TGTGCCTGGGCGAGACAGGGGGACAATCAGCCCCAGCATTTT. Its translation: CAWARQGDNQPQHF.

The chain couples TRBV24-1 to TRBJ2-7, with TRBD2 matching over 8 bases. Germline trimming cut 5 bases from V and 3 bases from J; bases unmatched to any gene: 2. Looked up from germline, CDR1 is KGHDR and CDR2 is SFDVKD. This CDR3 has 13 residues. The CDR3 spells CATSAGGNYEQYF. DNA of the CDR3: TGTGCCACCAGTGCGGGAGGGAACTACGAGCAGTACTTC.

The V gene is TRBV19, the J gene TRBJ2-7, with TRBD1 as a possible D gene (5 bases). Germline V lookup: CDR1 LNHDA, CDR2 SQIVND (reference sequence). Trimming left V 2 bases short and J 5 bases short, with 10 bases between. The CDR3 consists of 13 residues. Here the CDR3 DNA reads TGTGCCAGTAGTATACAGGGCTCGGACGAGCAGTACTTC. Translated: CASSIQGSDEQYF. Together with reference TRBV19 and TRBJ2-7, the CDR3 gives the full variable domain: DGGITQSPKYLFRKEGQNVTLSCEQNLNHDAMYWYRQDPGQGLRLIYYSQIVNDFQKGDIAEGYSVSREKKESFPLTVTSAQKNPTAFYLCASSIQGSDEQYFGPGTRLTVT.

The chain combines TRBV5-1 with TRBJ1-6, with D perhaps matching TRBD1 (5 bases). V shed 2 bases and J shed 6 bases, with 9 bases lying between them. Per germline, CDR1 SGHRS and CDR2 YFSETQ. This CDR3 spans 14 amino acids. CDR3 residues: CASSLSQGNSPLHF. CDR3 DNA sequence: TGCGCCAGCAGCTTATCTCAGGGTAATTCACCCCTCCACTTT.

About this clone itself: Other DNA sequences from this sample encode an identical CDR3 as well. The rearrangement uses TRBV6-5 and TRBJ1-4, with D possibly TRBD1 on 6 matching bases. Trimming took off 0 bases at V and 8 bases at J, with 10 bases between the two ends. Germline loops: CDR1 MNHEY, CDR2 SVGAGI. The CDR3 has 14 amino acids. The CDR3 protein is CASSYSGGEEKLFF. CDR3 in DNA: TGTGCCAGCAGTTACTCAGGGGGTGAAGAAAAACTGTTTTTT.